This T cell receptor (beta chain) was sequenced in a study of blood T cell repertoires in COVID-19. Study at large: Samples of COVID-19 (acute and convalescent) were obtained from the United States, Italy and Spain. T cells, B-cell-depleted T cells, or PBMCs provided the cDNA or gDNA that served as material.

Germline CDR1 is MDHEN and CDR2 is SYDVKM. This CDR3 has 16 amino acids. With 3 bases clipped from V and 2 bases from J, the junction kept 9 bases outside the gene matches. Worth noting for this clone: Distinct nucleotide sequences in the sample also encode this CDR3.

TCRdb keeps only in-frame clones here, not all; method: immunoSEQ multiplex PCR. The sample consists of over 120,000 clones, approximately 90% of them appearing once. The sequence was obtained from a human donor in a cohort sampled during active COVID-19. The genes are TRBV28 and TRBJ2-7; 8 bases agree with TRBD2. The sequenced sample consisted of peripheral blood. CDR3 DNA: TGTGCCAGCAGTTTTGGCGGGGGCGGGGGGACCTACGAGCAGTACTTC. It specifies CASSFGGGGGTYEQYF. The whole variable domain, remainder taken from reference TRBV28 and TRBJ2-7, is DVKVTQSSRYLVKRTGEKVFLECVQDMDHENMFWYRQDPGLGLRLIYFSYDVKMKEKGDIPEGYSVSREKKERFSLILESASTNQTSMYLCASSFGGGGGTYEQYFGPGTRLTVT.